This T cell receptor (beta chain) was observed in a study of human T cells and chemical hapten exposure. The wider study: The cohort included alopecia areata under or over 50% scalp, totalis and universalis. Whole-study results and caveats: Expanded TCR sets contained significantly more large CDR3 similarity clusters than controls.

Remarks on this clonotype: Its antigen is not identified.

TCRdb passed the RACE reads through MiXCR, listing each CDR3 protein once. The table records around 74,000 distinct CDR3 sequences, 25% to 40% of them present only once. The CDR3 extends over 12 amino acids. Trimming shortened V by 6 bases and J by 8 bases, and 14 bases separated the two germline ends. CDR1 SGDLS and CDR2 YYNGEE come from the germline V gene. Time point of the sample: patch test 1, 2 weeks after DPC sensitization. Treatment defined: therapeutic diphenylcyclopropenone sensitization with weekly scalp DPC. This receptor was identified in a man aged 40-49 years with alopecia areata. Some clones in this sample may be carry-over from other donors' samples. Sequencing used whole blood, obtained in connection with sensitization to the hapten diphenylcyclopropenone (DPC). V is TRBV9 and J is TRBJ1-2, with a weak D call TRBD1 (6 bases). The DNA of the CDR3 is TGTGCCAGCAACCATCACAGGGACGGCTACACCTTC. Residues: CASNHHRDGYTF.